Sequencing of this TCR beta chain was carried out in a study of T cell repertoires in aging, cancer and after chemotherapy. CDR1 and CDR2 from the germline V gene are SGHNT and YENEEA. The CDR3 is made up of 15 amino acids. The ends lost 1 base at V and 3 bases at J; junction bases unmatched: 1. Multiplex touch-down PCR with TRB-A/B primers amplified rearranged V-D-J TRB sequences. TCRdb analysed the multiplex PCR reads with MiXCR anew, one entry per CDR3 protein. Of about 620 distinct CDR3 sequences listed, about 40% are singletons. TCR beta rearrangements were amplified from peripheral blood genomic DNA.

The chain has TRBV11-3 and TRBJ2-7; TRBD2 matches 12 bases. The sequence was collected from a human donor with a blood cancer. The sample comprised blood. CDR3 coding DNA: TGTGCCAGCAGCTTAGGACTAGCGGGGGTCTACGAGCAGTACTTC. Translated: CASSLGLAGVYEQYF.